The 8 T cell receptor beta chains given below trace back to one sample, sequenced in a study of spatial heterogeneity in lung cancer. The study's findings and limits: One measure, the expanded intratumoral alpha and beta TCR count, tracked tumor mutation counts.

Their antigens are not known. TCRdb re-called the 5' RACE reads through MiXCR, storing one row per CDR3 protein. The table includes about 9,400 distinct CDR3 sequences, around 6.3% detected once. Noted time point: sample taken at primary tumor resection. Sequences were derived from lung tumor tissue, sampled at surgery. These TCRs come from a male donor with early-stage non-small cell lung cancer.

This clonotype occurred many times. The DNA is omitted, as the CDR3 cannot be located on it reliably, and the CDR3 follows TCRdb's listing. Because this beta chain is a stray read in a library intended to capture alpha chains, its abundance should not be given much weight. This rearrangement joins TRBV12-3 or TRBV12-4 to TRBJ2-7; the table names TRBD1, a call not compared with the DNA. The CDR3 has 14 residues if both end residues are counted. The CDR3 region is CASSSGQAPYEQYF.

This clonotype was seen ten or more times. This beta chain represents an off-target read in a library built for alpha chains; its size is of limited meaning. The gene calls are TRBV20-1 and TRBJ2-1, with TRBD2 matching 8 bases. CDR3 length: 15 amino acids. The V gene's germline CDR1 is DFQATT and CDR2 SNEGSKA (reference sequence). The junction had 15 bases not matched to a gene; V was cut back by 6 bases and J by 8 bases. The CDR3 loop is CSAREGGRALDEQFF. The CDR3 DNA sequence: TGCAGTGCCCGGGAGGGAGGGAGGGCGTTGGATGAGCAGTTCTTC.

This clonotype has at least ten counts. This beta chain is an off-target read within a library intended for alpha chains, so its frequency means little. The chain carries TRBV6-1 and TRBJ1-3, with 7 bases aligning to TRBD1. The CDR3 sequence is 13 residues long. J gave up 4 bases and V 9 bases, and 6 bases lay outside the gene matches. Germline CDR1 reads MNHNS; CDR2 reads SASEGT. The CDR3 nucleotides read TGTGCCAGTCAGACAGGGCAAGGAAACACCATATATTTT. This gives the protein CASQTGQGNTIYF.

By proportion, this clonotype is medium-sized. This beta chain is an unintended read in a library built for alpha chains; its size means little. The chain uses TRBV20-1 and TRBJ1-4; D is undetermined. The length of the CDR3 is 13 residues. Germline V CDR1 and CDR2: DFQATT, SNEGSKA (reference sequence). Trimming removed 6 bases at V and 6 bases at J, with 14 bases between. As DNA, the CDR3 is TGCAGTGCGGTGCGGATTAGGGATGAAAAACTGTTTTTT. Its translation: CSAVRIRDEKLFF.

This clonotype is medium-sized (0.01 to 0.1%). This beta chain appears as a stray read in a library generated for alpha chains; its size is not informative. This sequence joins TRBV25-1 and TRBJ2-2; no reliable D call. The CDR3 sequence is 14 residues long. V was shortened by 5 bases and J by 3 bases, with 10 bases between the two germline ends. The V gene's germline CDR1 is MGHDK and CDR2 SYGVNS. The CDR3 loop reads CASSISQHTGELFF. CDR3 coding DNA: TGTGCCAGCAGTATTTCCCAACACACCGGGGAGCTGTTTTTT. The whole variable domain, filled in from reference TRBV25-1 and TRBJ2-2, reads EADIYQTPRYLVIGTGKKITLECSQTMGHDKMYWYQQDPGMELHLIHYSYGVNSTEKGDLSSESTVSRIRTEHFPLTLESARPSHTSQYLCASSISQHTGELFFGEGSRLTVL.

Ten or more counts support this clonotype. This beta chain was picked up by a library intended for alpha chains and is off target, so its count carries little meaning. The rearrangement uses TRBV5-1 and TRBJ2-2, with D perhaps matching TRBD2 (5 bases). Germline V gene data show CDR1 as SGHRS and CDR2 as YFSETQ. The CDR3 consists of 17 residues. Trimming took 3 bases from V and 0 from J, leaving 15 bases between them. The CDR3 is CASSYVGGPANTGELFF. In DNA, the CDR3 is TGCGCCAGCAGCTACGTGGGCGGGCCCGCGAACACCGGGGAGCTGTTTTTT.

Notes on this clonotype: Being off target in a library aimed at alpha chains, this beta chain has a size of little meaning. The chain combines TRBV29-1 with TRBJ2-1; D might be TRBD1 or TRBD2, each matching 5 bases. CDR3 length: 14 residues. Germline-derived CDR1 and CDR2 are SQVTM and ANQGSEA. The V gene lost 6 bases and the J gene lost 5 bases, with 17 bases spanning the gap. Written as DNA, the CDR3 is TGCAGCGTCAACTTCGGGACGGATCACAATGAGCAGTTCTTC. Translating it yields CSVNFGTDHNEQFF.

About this clonotype itself: This beta chain is a stray sequence in a library constructed for alpha chains; its clone size is not meaningful. The chain couples TRBV10-3 to TRBJ2-2; unclear D gene. The V end was cut by 5 bases, the J end by 1 base, with 11 bases between. The CDR3 extends over 15 amino acids. Per the germline V gene, CDR1 is ENHRY and CDR2 is SYGVKD. This CDR3 reads CAISLGVGNTGELFF. DNA for the CDR3: TGTGCCATCAGTCTAGGTGTAGGGAACACCGGGGAGCTGTTTTTT.